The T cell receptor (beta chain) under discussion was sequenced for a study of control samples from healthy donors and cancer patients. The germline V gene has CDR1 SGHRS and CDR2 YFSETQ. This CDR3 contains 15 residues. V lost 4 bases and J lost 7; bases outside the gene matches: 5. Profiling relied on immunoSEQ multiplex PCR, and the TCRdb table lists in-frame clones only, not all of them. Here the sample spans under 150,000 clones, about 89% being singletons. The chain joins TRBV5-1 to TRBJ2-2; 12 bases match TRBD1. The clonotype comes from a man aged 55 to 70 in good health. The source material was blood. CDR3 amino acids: CASSPGQGAFGELFF. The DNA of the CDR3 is TGCGCCAGCAGCCCGGGACAGGGGGCATTCGGGGAGCTGTTTTTT.